These T cell receptor beta chains were read from a single sample in a study of blood T cell repertoires in COVID-19. Sequenced by immunoSEQ multiplex PCR; TCRdb stores in-frame clones only, minus some. The table has hundreds of thousands of clones, about 88% seen once. The sequenced sample was PBMCs or T cells enriched from blood (not recorded which). These receptors all stem from a woman aged 60-75 years who had recovered from COVID-19. CDR3s leave out the opening cysteine and the closing phenylalanine or tryptophan. The D gene is left open where the match is weak.

d_gene: TRBD2; j_gene: TRBJ2-3; v_gene: TRBV27; CDR3aa: ASSPRRTSGGRGIDTQY
d_gene: NA; j_gene: TRBJ1-3; v_gene: TRBV3-1/TRBV3-2; CDR3aa: ASNLQGTGNTIY
d_gene: NA; j_gene: TRBJ2-7; v_gene: TRBV2; CDR3aa: ASSHEHYEQY
d_gene: TRBD1; j_gene: TRBJ1-5; v_gene: TRBV4-1; CDR3aa: ASSQGTGTNQPQH
d_gene: NA; j_gene: TRBJ1-5; v_gene: TRBV21-1; CDR3aa: ASSIRGNQPQH
d_gene: TRBD2; j_gene: TRBJ2-1; v_gene: TRBV15; CDR3aa: ATSTWTPGLAGGNEQF
d_gene: NA; j_gene: TRBJ1-2; v_gene: TRBV7-9; CDR3aa: ASSLAINYGYT
d_gene: TRBD2; j_gene: TRBJ2-2; v_gene: TRBV2; CDR3aa: ASSDGLAANTGELF
d_gene: NA; j_gene: TRBJ1-2; v_gene: TRBV21-1; CDR3aa: ASLKDREAYGYT
d_gene: TRBD1; j_gene: TRBJ1-5; v_gene: TRBV10-3; CDR3aa: AIRGGADNQPQH
d_gene: NA; j_gene: TRBJ1-3; v_gene: TRBV6-5; CDR3aa: ASSLRGARGNTIY
d_gene: NA; j_gene: TRBJ2-4; v_gene: TRBV21-1; CDR3aa: ASSSGGSSPRAKNIQY
d_gene: TRBD1; j_gene: TRBJ1-2; v_gene: TRBV6-6; CDR3aa: ASSYSGPGGYGYT
d_gene: NA; j_gene: TRBJ1-6; v_gene: TRBV19; CDR3aa: ASTLTSSYNSPLH
d_gene: NA; j_gene: TRBJ1-1; v_gene: TRBV6-5; CDR3aa: ASVRENTEAF
d_gene: NA; j_gene: TRBJ1-1; v_gene: TRBV7-9; CDR3aa: ASSLKETTEAF
d_gene: TRBD1; j_gene: TRBJ1-4; v_gene: TRBV7-9; CDR3aa: ASSKGQSNEKLF
d_gene: NA; j_gene: TRBJ1-3; v_gene: TRBV30; CDR3aa: AWSAGGTTGNTIY
d_gene: NA; j_gene: TRBJ1-2; v_gene: TRBV18; CDR3aa: ASSPLDTNNYGYT
d_gene: NA; j_gene: TRBJ2-1; v_gene: TRBV24-1; CDR3aa: ATQGNSSYNEQF
d_gene: NA; j_gene: TRBJ2-5; v_gene: TRBV9; CDR3aa: ASSQVGRGETQY
d_gene: NA; j_gene: TRBJ1-2; v_gene: TRBV7-2; CDR3aa: ASSLRVDSYGYT
d_gene: NA; j_gene: TRBJ1-1; v_gene: TRBV4-2; CDR3aa: ASQVGTEAF
d_gene: TRBD1; j_gene: TRBJ1-2; v_gene: TRBV19; CDR3aa: ASSIADRGGYGYT
d_gene: NA; j_gene: TRBJ2-5; v_gene: TRBV9; CDR3aa: ASSARGNPETQY